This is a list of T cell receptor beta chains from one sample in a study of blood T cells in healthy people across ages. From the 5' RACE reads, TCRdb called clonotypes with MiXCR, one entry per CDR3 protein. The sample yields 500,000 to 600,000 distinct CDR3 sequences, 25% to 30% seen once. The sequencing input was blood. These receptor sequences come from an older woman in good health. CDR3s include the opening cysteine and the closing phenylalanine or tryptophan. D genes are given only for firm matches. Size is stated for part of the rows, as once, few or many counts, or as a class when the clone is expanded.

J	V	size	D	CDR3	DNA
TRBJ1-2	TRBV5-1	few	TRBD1	CASSPEDRPTYGYTF	TGCGCCAGCAGCCCCGAGGACAGGCCGACCTATGGCTACACCTTC
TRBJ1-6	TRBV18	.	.	CASSPMLTRNSPLHF	TGTGCCAGCTCACCTATGCTCACTAGGAATTCACCCCTCCACTTT
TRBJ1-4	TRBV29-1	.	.	CSGSGDATNEKLFF	TGCAGCGGATCAGGGGATGCAACTAATGAAAAACTGTTTTTT
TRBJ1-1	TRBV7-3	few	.	CASSPDGVNTEAFF	TGTGCCAGCAGCCCAGACGGGGTGAACACTGAAGCTTTCTTT
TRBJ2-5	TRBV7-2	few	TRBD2	CASSYNSGGAQETQYF	TGTGCCAGCAGCTATAATAGCGGGGGGGCCCAAGAGACCCAGTACTTC
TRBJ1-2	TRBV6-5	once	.	CANSYSWEEKIANYGYTF	TGTGCCAACAGTTACTCCTGGGAAGAAAAGATAGCTAACTATGGCTACACCTTC
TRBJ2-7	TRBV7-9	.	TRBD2	CASRESGGAGEQYF	TGTGCCAGCAGAGAAAGCGGGGGGGCCGGCGAGCAGTACTTC
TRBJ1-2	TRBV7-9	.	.	CASSYGQSNYGFTF	TGTGCCAGCAGCTACGGCCAATCTAACTATGGCTTCACCTTC
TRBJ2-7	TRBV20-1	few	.	CSASGRPYEQYF	TGCAGTGCTAGTGGCCGCCCCTACGAGCAGTACTTC
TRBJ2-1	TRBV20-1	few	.	CSARPVTSYLEQFF	TGCAGTGCTAGACCTGTGACTAGTTATCTTGAGCAGTTCTTC
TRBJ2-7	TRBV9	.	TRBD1	CASSVRDSSYEQYF	TGTGCCAGCAGCGTCAGGGACAGCTCCTACGAGCAGTACTTC
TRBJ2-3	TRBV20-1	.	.	CSARDYSQSTDTQYF	TGCAGTGCTAGAGATTATTCGCAATCCACAGATACGCAGTATTTT
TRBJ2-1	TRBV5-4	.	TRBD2	CASSLTAGGLEQFF	TGTGCCAGCAGCTTGACAGCGGGAGGTCTTGAGCAGTTCTTC
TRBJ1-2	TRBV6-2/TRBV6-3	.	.	CAHSSEGGRGYTF	TGTGCCCACTCCTCCGAGGGAGGCAGGGGCTACACCTTC
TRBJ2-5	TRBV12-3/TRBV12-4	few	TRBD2	CASGLTASGGQETQYF	TGTGCCAGCGGTTTAACGGCTAGCGGGGGACAAGAGACCCAGTACTTC
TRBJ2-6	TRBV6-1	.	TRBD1	CASSELQGARMVGANVLTF	TGTGCCAGCAGTGAATTGCAGGGGGCCCGAATGGTCGGGGCCAACGTCCTGACTTTC
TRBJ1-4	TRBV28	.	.	CASRFSGGATNEKLFF	TGTGCCAGCAGGTTCTCTGGGGGCGCAACTAATGAAAAACTGTTTTTT
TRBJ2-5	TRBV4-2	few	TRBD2	CASSQLSGGPPETQYF	TGTGCCAGCAGCCAACTCAGCGGGGGGCCTCCAGAGACCCAGTACTTC
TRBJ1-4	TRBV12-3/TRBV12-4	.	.	CASVSNLDEKLFF	TGTGCCAGCGTGTCGAATCTTGATGAAAAACTGTTTTTT
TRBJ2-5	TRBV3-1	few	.	CASSQGSSITQETQYF	TGTGCCAGCAGCCAAGGGAGTTCCATCACCCAAGAGACCCAGTACTTC
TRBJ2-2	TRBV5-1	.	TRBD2	CASSDGTSGETGELFF	TGCGCCAGCAGCGACGGGACTAGCGGGGAGACCGGGGAGCTGTTTTTT
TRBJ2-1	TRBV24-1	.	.	CATTVLKRGKYNEQFF	TGTGCCACCACTGTCCTAAAGAGGGGGAAATACAATGAGCAGTTCTTC
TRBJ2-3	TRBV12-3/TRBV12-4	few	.	CASSDGTAGYTQYF	TGTGCCAGCAGCGACGGGACGGCTGGATATACGCAGTATTTT
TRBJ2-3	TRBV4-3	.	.	CASSQESPGGSSTDTQYF	TGCGCCAGCAGCCAAGAAAGTCCCGGGGGATCTAGCACAGATACGCAGTATTTT
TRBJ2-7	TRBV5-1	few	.	CASSFVGVNEQYF	TGCGCCAGCAGCTTTGTGGGGGTCAACGAGCAGTACTTC